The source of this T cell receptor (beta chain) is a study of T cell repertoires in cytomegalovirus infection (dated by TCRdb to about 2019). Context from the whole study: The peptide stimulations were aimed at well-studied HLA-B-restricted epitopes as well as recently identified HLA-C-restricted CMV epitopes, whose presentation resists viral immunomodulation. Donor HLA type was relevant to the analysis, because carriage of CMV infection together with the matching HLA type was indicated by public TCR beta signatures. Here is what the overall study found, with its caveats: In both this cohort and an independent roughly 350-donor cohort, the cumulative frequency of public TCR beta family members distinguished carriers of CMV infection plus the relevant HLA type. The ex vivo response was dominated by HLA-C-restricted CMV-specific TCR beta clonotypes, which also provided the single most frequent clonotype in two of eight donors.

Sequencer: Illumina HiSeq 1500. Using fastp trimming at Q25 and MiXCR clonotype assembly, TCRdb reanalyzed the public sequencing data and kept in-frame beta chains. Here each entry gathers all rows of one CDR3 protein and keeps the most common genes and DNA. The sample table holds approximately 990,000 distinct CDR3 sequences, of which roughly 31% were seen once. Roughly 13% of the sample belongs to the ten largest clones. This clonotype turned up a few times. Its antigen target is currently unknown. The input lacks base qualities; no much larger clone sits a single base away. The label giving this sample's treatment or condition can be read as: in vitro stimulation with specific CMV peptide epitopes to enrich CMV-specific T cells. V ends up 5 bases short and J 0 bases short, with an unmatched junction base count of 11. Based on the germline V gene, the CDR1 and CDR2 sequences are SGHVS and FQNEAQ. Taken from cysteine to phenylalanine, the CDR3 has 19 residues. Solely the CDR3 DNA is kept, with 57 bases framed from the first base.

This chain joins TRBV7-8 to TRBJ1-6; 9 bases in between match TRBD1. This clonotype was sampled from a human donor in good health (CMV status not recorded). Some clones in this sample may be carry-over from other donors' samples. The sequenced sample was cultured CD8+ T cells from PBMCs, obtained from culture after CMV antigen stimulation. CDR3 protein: CASSIVRTGDSSYNSPLHF. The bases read TGTGCCAGCAGCATAGTGAGGACAGGGGACAGCTCCTATAATTCACCCCTCCACTTT.